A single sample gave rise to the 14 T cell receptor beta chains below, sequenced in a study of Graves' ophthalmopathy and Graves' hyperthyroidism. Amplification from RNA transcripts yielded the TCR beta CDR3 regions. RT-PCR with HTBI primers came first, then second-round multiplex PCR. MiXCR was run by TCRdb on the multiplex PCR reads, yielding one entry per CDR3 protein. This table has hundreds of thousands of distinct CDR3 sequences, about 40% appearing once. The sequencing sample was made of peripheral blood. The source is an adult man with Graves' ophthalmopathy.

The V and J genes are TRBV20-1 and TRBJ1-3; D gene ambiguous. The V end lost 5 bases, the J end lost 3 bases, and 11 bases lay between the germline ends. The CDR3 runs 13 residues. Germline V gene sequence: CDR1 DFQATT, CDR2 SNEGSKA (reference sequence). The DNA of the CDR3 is TGCAGTGCTCCGGGGAACTATGGAAACACCATATATTTT. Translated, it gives CSAPGNYGNTIYF.

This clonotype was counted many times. The CDR3 loop is CASSRSPGQETQYF. The DNA of the CDR3 is TGTGCCAGCAGTCGCAGTCCAGGGCAAGAGACCCAGTACTTC. V usage is TRBV7-2 and J usage is TRBJ2-5; a possible D gene is TRBD1 (5 bases). V was trimmed by 6 bases and J by 2 bases, leaving 13 bases between them. Looked up from germline, CDR1 is SGHTA and CDR2 is FQGNSA. The CDR3 totals 14 residues.

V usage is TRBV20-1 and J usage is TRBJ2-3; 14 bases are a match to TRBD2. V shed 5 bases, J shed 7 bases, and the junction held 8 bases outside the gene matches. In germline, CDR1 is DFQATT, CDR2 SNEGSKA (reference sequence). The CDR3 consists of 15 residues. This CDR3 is CSASPTSGRENTQYF. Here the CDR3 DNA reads TGCAGTGCTTCGCCGACTAGCGGGAGGGAGAATACGCAGTATTTT.

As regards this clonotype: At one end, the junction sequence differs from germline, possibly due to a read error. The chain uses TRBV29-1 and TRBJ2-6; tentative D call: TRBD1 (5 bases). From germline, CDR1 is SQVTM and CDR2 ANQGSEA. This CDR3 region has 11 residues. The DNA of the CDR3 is TGCAGCGTTGAACAGGGTCACACTGAAGCTTTC. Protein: CSVEQGHTEAF.

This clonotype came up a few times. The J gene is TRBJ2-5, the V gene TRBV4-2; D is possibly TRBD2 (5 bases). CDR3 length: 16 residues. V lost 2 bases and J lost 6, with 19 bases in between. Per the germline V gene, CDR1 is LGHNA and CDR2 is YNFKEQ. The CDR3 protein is CASSQSPSRGEKTQYF. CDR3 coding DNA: TGTGCCAGCAGCCAATCGCCTAGCCGAGGAGAAAAGACCCAGTACTTC.

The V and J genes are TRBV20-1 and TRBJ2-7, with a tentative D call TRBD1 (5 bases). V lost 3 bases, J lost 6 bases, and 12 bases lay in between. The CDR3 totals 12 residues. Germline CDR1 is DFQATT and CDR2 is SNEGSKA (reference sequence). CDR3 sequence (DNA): TGCAGTGCTAGTTATGGGGCGGTCGAGCAGTACTTC. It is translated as CSASYGAVEQYF.

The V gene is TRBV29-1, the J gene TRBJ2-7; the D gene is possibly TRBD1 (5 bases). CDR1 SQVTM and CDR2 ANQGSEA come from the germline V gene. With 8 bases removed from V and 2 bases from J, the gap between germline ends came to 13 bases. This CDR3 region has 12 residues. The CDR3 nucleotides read TGCAGCTTGGTTCCAGGGCCCTACGAGCAGTACTTC. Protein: CSLVPGPYEQYF.

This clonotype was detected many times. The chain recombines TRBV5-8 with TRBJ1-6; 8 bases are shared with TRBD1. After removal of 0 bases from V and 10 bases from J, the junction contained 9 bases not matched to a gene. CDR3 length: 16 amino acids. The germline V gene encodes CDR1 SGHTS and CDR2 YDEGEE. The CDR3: CASSLGAGQAESPLHF. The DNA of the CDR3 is TGTGCCAGCAGCTTGGGGGCGGGACAGGCGGAATCACCCCTCCACTTT.

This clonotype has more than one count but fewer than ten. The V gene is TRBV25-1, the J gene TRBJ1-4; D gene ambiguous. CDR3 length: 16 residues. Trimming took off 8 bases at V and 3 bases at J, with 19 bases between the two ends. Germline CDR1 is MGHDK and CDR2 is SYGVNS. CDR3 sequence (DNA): TGTGCCAGCGTTGAACCGGTTGCTGAAGCTAATGAAAAACTGTTTTTT. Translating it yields CASVEPVAEANEKLFF. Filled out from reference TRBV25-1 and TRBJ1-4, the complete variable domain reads EADIYQTPRYLVIGTGKKITLECSQTMGHDKMYWYQQDPGMELHLIHYSYGVNSTEKGDLSSESTVSRIRTEHFPLTLESARPSHTSQYLCASVEPVAEANEKLFFGSGTQLSVL.

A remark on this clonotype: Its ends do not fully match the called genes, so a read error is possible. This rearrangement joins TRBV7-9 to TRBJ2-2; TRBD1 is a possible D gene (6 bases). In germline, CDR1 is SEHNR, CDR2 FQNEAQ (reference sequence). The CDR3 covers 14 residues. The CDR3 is CASSEGQNTGELSW. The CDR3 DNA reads TGTGCCAGCAGTGAAGGACAGAACACCGGGGAGCTGTCTTGG.

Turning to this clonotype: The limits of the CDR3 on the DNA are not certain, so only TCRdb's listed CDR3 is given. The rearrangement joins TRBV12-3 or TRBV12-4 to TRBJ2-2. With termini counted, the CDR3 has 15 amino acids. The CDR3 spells CASSFLAADTGELFF.

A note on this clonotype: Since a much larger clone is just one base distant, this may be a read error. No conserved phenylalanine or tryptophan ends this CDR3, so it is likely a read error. The DNA of the CDR3 is TGTGCCAGCAGTCCAGATGGCAGGGACACTGAAGCTTTCATT. Its translation is CASSPDGRDTEAFI. The chain joins TRBV12-3 or TRBV12-4 to TRBJ1-1; D is possibly TRBD1 (5 bases). There are 14 residues in the CDR3. The V end lost 5 bases, the J end lost 3 bases, and 13 bases lay between the germline ends.

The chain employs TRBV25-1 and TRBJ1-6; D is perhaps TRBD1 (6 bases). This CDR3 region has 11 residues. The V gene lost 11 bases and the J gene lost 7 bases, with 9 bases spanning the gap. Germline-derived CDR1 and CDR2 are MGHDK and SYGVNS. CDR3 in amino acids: CAGQMNSPLHF. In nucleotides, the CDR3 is TGTGCCGGACAGATGAATTCACCCCTCCACTTT.

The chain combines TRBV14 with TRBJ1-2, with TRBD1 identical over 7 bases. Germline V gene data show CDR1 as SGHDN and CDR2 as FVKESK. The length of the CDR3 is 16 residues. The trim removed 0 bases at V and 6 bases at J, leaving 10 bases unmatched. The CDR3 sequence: CASSQEEGRGLHGYTF. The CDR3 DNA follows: TGTGCCAGCAGCCAAGAAGAGGGGAGGGGGCTGCATGGCTACACCTTC.